This T cell receptor beta chain was sequenced in a study of shared clonotypes between healthy human individuals. Across the whole study: CD4 naive cells filled three plates per donor, CD4 memory three, CD8 naive two and CD8 memory one.

V shed 6 bases and J 3 bases; nucleotides not matched to a gene: 5. Per the germline V gene, CDR1 is MDHEN and CDR2 is SYDVKM. This CDR3 is built from 14 residues. Assay execution proceeded at the deep level. Data came from immunoSEQ multiplex PCR; TCRdb stores just in-frame clones and leaves some out. The data contain approximately 2,300,000 clones, 85% to 95% of them seen just once; the ten biggest clones take up about 0.36%. As to this clone: Other DNA sequences in the sample encode the same CDR3.

The genes are TRBV28 and TRBJ2-7; TRBD1 matches at 10 bases. The source of this sequence is a young man in good health. Some clones in this sample may be carry-over from other donors' samples. Sequencing was performed on naive CD4+ T cells from PBMCs. Subset described: CD45RA+ positively selected. CDR3 loop: CASRSGTGDYEQYF. In DNA, the CDR3 is TGTGCCAGCAGGTCCGGGACAGGGGACTACGAGCAGTACTTC.